A single sample gave rise to the 13 T cell receptor beta chains below, sequenced in a study of CD8 T cells in ankylosing spondylitis. One entry per CDR3 protein results from TCRdb running MiXCR on the 5' RACE reads. Of about 220,000 distinct CDR3 sequences detected, about 10% appear once; the ten largest clones hold about 20%. The sequenced sample was blood, either unsorted or a sorted T cell fraction (not recorded which). These receptors came from a male donor with ankylosing spondylitis or in good health (not recorded which).

There are many counts of this clonotype. This rearrangement joins TRBV9 to TRBJ1-1, with 8 bases matching TRBD1. There are 15 residues in the CDR3. Germline CDR1 and CDR2: SGDLS and YYNGEE. With 0 bases clipped from V and 4 bases from J, the junction kept 5 bases outside the gene matches. The CDR3 is CASSVVQGASTEAFF. The CDR3 DNA follows: TGTGCCAGCAGCGTAGTTCAGGGGGCGAGCACTGAAGCTTTCTTT.

This clonotype was recorded at least ten times. The V call is TRBV7-6, the J call TRBJ1-3, with 10 bases fitting TRBD1. The CDR3 totals 17 residues. Germline CDR1 reads SGHVS; CDR2 reads FNYEAQ. With V trimmed by 4 bases and J by 0 bases, 6 bases remained unmatched. The CDR3 DNA reads TGTGCCAGCAGCTCCAGACAGGGGGCGAGCTCTGGAAACACCATATATTTT. Its protein product is CASSSRQGASSGNTIYF.

This clonotype was seen at least ten times. The V gene is TRBV29-1, the J gene TRBJ2-7; D call uncertain. The CDR3 extends over 13 amino acids. V was shortened by 8 bases and J by 2 bases, with 16 bases between the two germline ends. Germline CDR1 reads SQVTM; CDR2 reads ANQGSEA. The CDR3: CSYSHGSPYEQYF. The CDR3 nucleotides read TGCAGCTACTCTCATGGGTCTCCCTACGAGCAGTACTTC.

Many counts were recorded for this clonotype. The chain recombines TRBV10-3 with TRBJ1-6; TRBD1 aligns across 8 bases. CDR3 length equals 15 residues. Germline V CDR1 and CDR2: ENHRY, SYGVKD. The ends lost 7 bases at V and 8 bases at J; junction bases unmatched: 10. DNA of the CDR3: TGTGCCATCATTTGGACAGGGCCCGAGGATTCACCCCTCCACTTT. It yields the protein CAIIWTGPEDSPLHF.

The genes are TRBV13 and TRBJ2-1, with TRBD2 identical over 7 bases. V shed 2 bases, J shed 2 bases, and the junction held 3 bases outside the gene matches. The CDR3 totals 15 residues. The germline CDR1 and CDR2 sequences are PRHDT and FYEKMQ (reference sequence). In DNA form, the CDR3 reads TGTGCCAGCAGCTTAATTCGGGGGGCCTACAATGAGCAGTTCTTC. The encoded protein is CASSLIRGAYNEQFF.

The chain employs TRBV18 and TRBJ2-3; 9 bases agree with TRBD2. CDR1 and CDR2 (germline): KGHSH, LQKENI. The CDR3 runs 17 residues. With 1 base clipped from V and 0 bases from J, the junction kept 5 bases outside the gene matches. The CDR3 coding sequence is TGTGCCAGCTCACCACGGATGACTAGCGGTAGCACAGATACGCAGTATTTT. The encoded protein is CASSPRMTSGSTDTQYF.

V and J are TRBV7-3 and TRBJ2-1; D uncertain. Germline CDR1 reads SGHTA; CDR2 reads FQGTGA. V lost 0 bases, J lost 6 bases, and 9 bases lay in between. This CDR3 has 14 amino acids. Here the CDR3 reads CASSLTARSNEQFF. The CDR3 DNA is TGTGCCAGCAGCTTAACAGCTAGAAGCAATGAGCAGTTCTTC.

This clonotype was recorded many times. The chain has TRBV12-3 or TRBV12-4 and TRBJ2-5, with 9 bases aligning to TRBD2. The CDR3 has 14 amino acids. Germline trimming cut 6 bases from V and 8 bases from J; bases unmatched to any gene: 10. The CDR3 protein is CASRSRIAGVTQYF. CDR3 coding DNA: TGTGCCAGCAGGAGCCGAATAGCGGGGGTCACCCAGTACTTC.

The chain combines TRBV27 with TRBJ2-3; 8 bases map to TRBD2. There are 15 residues in the CDR3. CDR1 and CDR2 (germline): MNHEY, SMNVEV (reference sequence). Trimming took 6 bases from V and 1 from J; bases not matched to a gene: 6. The CDR3 DNA reads as TGTGCCAGCAGCTTTGCGGGGGGCGGCACAGATACGCAGTATTTT. This gives the protein CASSFAGGGTDTQYF.

This clonotype was seen ten or more times. The chain recombines TRBV20-1 with TRBJ2-3; 9 positions agree with TRBD2. The germline CDR1 and CDR2 sequences are DFQATT and SNEGSKA (reference sequence). This CDR3 has 15 residues. The V gene end was trimmed by 5 bases and the J gene end by 1 base; junction bases not matched to a gene: 7. CDR3 amino acids: CSAYQRGERTDTQYF. CDR3 nucleotide sequence: TGCAGTGCTTATCAGCGGGGGGAACGCACAGATACGCAGTATTTT.

This clonotype was recorded a few times. The V call is TRBV9, the J call TRBJ2-1; TRBD2 aligns across 13 bases. V gave up 4 bases and J gave up 7 bases; unmatched junction bases: 5. From germline, CDR1 is SGDLS and CDR2 YYNGEE. The CDR3 is 15 residues long. The CDR3 region is CASSLGTSGMNEQFF. CDR3 nucleotides: TGTGCCAGCAGCCTCGGGACTAGCGGGATGAATGAGCAGTTCTTC.

This clonotype was seen more than once but under ten times. The V and J genes are TRBV7-2 and TRBJ2-5; 9 bases fit TRBD1. From germline, CDR1 is SGHTA and CDR2 FQGNSA. This CDR3 is 16 amino acids long. The junction had 5 bases not matched to a gene; V was cut back by 1 base and J by 2 bases. The CDR3 DNA reads as TGTGCCAGCAGCTTAGGACGTGGACAGGGGCAAGAGACCCAGTACTTC. As protein: CASSLGRGQGQETQYF.

This clonotype was picked up a small number of times. A single base separates this from a much larger clone, so it may be a read error. The chain is built from TRBV28 and TRBJ2-7; weak D call: TRBD2 (5 bases). The V end was cut by 6 bases, the J end by 1 base, with 10 bases between. In germline, CDR1 is MDHEN, CDR2 SYDVKM. CDR3 length: 13 amino acids. CDR3: CASSPGISYEQYF. As DNA, the CDR3 is TGTGCCAGCAGCCCGGGGATTTCCTACGAGCAGTACTTC.